This section outlines one TCR beta chain sequence together with its context. The entry originates in a study of blood T cell repertoires in COVID-19. Overall study: PBMCs, B-cell-depleted T cells, or T cells were the source of the cDNA or gDNA that made up the material.

Per the study methods: Amplifying reference gene primers gave estimates of nucleated cell counts. Sequencing used immunoSEQ multiplex PCR; TCRdb keeps in-frame clones, though not all of them. That table is the source of V, J and clone size, and D and trimming were worked out from the DNA. Among 120,000 to 150,000 clones listed, approximately 89% were seen once. The length of the CDR3 is 16 residues. Germline V gene lookup returns CDR1 SGHTA and CDR2 FQGNSA. Trimming took off 4 bases at V and 1 base at J, with 15 bases between the two ends. The sequenced material came from peripheral blood. The chain has TRBV7-2 and TRBJ2-3; D possibly corresponds to TRBD2 (7 bases). The sequence derives from a human donor in a cohort sampled during active COVID-19. The chain's CDR3 is CASSSLHGGRTDTQYF. For the CDR3, the DNA is TGTGCCAGCAGCTCCCTCCACGGGGGGCGCACAGATACGCAGTATTTT.